This TCR beta chain was captured by sequencing in a study of post-analysis software for immune sequencing data. Across the whole study: The study covered relapsing-remitting, secondary progressive and progressive-relapsing courses of multiple sclerosis.

TCR beta libraries were prepared from cDNA with unique molecular identifiers. Each batch of roughly 0.9 to 10 million T cells produced some 500,000 cDNA molecules. TCRdb reprocessed the PCR reads via MiXCR and lists one record per CDR3 protein. The sample consists of around 180,000 distinct CDR3 sequences, 30% of them appearing once. Remarks on this clonotype: Its antigen is undetermined.

Study outcomes and limitations: By F measure, strong co-clustering occurred among samples prepared in the same batch. Among 4 or 5 TRBV segments more frequent in patients than controls were TRBV5-6, TRBV5-1 and TRBV20-1. Controls had significantly higher normalized Chao1 diversity than multiple sclerosis patients.

Per the germline V gene, CDR1 is SEHNR and CDR2 is FQNEAQ (reference sequence). V lost 5 bases, J lost 6 bases, and 8 bases lay in between. This CDR3 contains 12 residues. The material sequenced was blood. The clonotype originates from a girl under 18 with multiple sclerosis. The chain couples TRBV7-9 to TRBJ2-1; D ambiguous. The CDR3 protein is CASSTLFNEQFF. The CDR3 nucleotides are TGTGCCAGCAGCACACTTTTCAATGAGCAGTTCTTC.